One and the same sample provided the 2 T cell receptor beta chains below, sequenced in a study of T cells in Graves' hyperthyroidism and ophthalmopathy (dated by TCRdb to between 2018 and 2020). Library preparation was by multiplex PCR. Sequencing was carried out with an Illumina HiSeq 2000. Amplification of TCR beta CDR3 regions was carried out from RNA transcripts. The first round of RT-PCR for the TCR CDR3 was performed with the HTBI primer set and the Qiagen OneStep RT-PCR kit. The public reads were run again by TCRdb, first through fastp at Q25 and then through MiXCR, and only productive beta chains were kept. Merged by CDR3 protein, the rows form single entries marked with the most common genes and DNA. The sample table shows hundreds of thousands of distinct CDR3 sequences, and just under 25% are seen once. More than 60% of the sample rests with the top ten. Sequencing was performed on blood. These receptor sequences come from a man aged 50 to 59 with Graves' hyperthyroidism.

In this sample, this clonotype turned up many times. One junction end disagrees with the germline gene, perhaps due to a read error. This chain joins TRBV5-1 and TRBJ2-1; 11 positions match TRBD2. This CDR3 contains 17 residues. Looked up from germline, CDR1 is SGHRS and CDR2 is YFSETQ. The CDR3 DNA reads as TGTGCCAGCAGCTTAGGTCTAGCGGGAGGCAGTTACAATGAGCAGTTCTTC. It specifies CASSLGLAGGSYNEQFF. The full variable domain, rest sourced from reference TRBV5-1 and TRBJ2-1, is KAGVTQTPRYLIKTRGQQVTLSCSPISGHRSVSWYQQTPGQGLQFLFEYFSETQRNKGNFPGRFSGRQFSNSRSEMNVSTLELGDSALYLCASSLGLAGGSYNEQFFGPGTRLTVL.

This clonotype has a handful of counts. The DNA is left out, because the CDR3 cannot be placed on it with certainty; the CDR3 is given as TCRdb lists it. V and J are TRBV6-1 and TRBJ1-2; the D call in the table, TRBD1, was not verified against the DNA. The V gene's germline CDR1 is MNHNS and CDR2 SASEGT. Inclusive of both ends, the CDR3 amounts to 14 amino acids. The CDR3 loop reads CASILDRGSLGYTF.